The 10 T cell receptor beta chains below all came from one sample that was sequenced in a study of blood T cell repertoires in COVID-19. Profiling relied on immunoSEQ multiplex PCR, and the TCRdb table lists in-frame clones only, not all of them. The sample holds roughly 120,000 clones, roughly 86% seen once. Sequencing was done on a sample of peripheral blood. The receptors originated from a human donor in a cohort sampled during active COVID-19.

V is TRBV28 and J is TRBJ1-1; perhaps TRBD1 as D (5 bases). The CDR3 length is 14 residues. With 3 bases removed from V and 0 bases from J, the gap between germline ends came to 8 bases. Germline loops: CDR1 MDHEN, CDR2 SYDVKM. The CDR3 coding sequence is TGTGCCAGCAGTTTGGGGCCTATGAACACTGAAGCTTTCTTT. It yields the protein CASSLGPMNTEAFF.

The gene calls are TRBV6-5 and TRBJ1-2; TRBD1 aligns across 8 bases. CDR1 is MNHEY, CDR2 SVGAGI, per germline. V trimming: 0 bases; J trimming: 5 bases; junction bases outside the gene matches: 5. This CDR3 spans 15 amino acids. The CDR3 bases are TGTGCCAGCAGTTACTCGGGACAGGCCGGGTATGGCTACACCTTC. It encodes CASSYSGQAGYGYTF.

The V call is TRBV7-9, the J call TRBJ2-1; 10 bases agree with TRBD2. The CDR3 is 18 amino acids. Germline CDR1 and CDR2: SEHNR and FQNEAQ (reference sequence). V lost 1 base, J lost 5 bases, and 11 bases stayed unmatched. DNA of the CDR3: TGTGCCAGCAGCTTAGGTAGGGGACTAGCGCTATTCAACAATGAGCAGTTCTTC. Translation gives CASSLGRGLALFNNEQFF. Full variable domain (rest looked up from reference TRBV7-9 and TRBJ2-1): DTGVSQNPRHKITKRGQNVTFRCDPISEHNRLYWYRQTLGQGPEFLTYFQNEAQLEKSRLLSDRFSAERPKGSFSTLEIQRTEQGDSAMYLCASSLGRGLALFNNEQFFGPGTRLTVL.

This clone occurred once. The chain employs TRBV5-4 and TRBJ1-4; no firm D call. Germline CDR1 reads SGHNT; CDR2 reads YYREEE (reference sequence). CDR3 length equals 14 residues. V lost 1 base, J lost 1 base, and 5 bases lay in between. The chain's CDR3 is CASSLRETNEKLFF. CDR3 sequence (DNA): TGTGCCAGCAGCTTGAGAGAAACTAATGAAAAACTGTTTTTT.

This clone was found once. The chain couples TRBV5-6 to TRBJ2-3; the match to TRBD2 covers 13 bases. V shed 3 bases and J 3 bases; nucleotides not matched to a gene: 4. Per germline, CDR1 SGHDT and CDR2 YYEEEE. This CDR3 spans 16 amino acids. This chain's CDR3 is CASSSRTSGSTDTQYF. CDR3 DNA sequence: TGTGCCAGCAGCTCCAGGACTAGCGGGAGTACAGATACGCAGTATTTT.

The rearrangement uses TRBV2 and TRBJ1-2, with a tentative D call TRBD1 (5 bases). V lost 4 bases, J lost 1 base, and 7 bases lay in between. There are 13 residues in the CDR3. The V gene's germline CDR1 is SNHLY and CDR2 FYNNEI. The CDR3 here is CASSVDNNYGYTF. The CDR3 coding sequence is TGTGCCAGCAGTGTGGACAATAACTATGGCTACACCTTC. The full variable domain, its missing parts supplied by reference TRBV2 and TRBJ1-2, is EPEVTQTPSHQVTQMGQEVILRCVPISNHLYFYWYRQILGQKVEFLVSFYNNEISEKSEIFDDQFSVERPDGSNFTLKIRSTKLEDSAMYFCASSVDNNYGYTFGSGTRLTVV.

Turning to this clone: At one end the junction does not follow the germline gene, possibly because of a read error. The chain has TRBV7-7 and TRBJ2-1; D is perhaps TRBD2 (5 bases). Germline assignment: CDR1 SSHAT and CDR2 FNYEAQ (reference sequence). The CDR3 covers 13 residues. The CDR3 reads CASSLSGGREQFF. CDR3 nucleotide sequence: TGTGCTAGCAGCTTATCAGGAGGCCGTGAGCAGTTCTTC.

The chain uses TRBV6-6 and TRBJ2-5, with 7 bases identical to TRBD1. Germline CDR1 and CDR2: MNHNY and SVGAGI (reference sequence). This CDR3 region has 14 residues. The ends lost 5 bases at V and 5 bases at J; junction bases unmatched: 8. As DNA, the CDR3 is TGTGCCAGCAGTATACAGGACAGGTTGGAGACCCAGTACTTC. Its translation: CASSIQDRLETQYF.

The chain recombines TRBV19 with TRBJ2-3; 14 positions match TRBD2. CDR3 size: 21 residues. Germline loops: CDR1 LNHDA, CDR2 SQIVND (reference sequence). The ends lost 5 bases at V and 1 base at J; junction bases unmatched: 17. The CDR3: CASSEGLAGVYHTAGTDTQYF. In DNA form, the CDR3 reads TGTGCCAGTAGTGAGGGACTAGCGGGAGTCTATCACACCGCCGGCACAGATACGCAGTATTTT.

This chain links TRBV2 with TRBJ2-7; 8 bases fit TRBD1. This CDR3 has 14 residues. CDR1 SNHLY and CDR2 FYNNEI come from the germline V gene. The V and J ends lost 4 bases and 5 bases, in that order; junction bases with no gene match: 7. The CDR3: CASSVGQGAHEQYF. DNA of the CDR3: TGTGCCAGCAGTGTGGGGCAGGGGGCCCACGAGCAGTACTTC.